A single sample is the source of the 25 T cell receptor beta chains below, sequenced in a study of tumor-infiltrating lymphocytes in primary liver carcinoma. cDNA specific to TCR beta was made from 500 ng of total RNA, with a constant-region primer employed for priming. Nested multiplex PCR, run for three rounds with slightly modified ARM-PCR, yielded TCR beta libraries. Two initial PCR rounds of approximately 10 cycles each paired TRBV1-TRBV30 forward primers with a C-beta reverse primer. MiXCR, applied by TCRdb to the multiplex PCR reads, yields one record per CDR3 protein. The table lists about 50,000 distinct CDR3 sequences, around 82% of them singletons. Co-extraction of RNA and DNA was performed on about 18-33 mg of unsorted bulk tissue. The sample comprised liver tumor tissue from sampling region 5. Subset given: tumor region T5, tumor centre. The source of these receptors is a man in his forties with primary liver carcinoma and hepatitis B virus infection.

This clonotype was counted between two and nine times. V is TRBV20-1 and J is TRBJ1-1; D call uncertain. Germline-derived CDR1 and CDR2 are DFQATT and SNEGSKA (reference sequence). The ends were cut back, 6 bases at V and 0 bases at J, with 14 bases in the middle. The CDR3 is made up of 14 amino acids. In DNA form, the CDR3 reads TGCAGTGCCCGCGCCCTCGCCGTGAACACTGAAGCTTTCTTT. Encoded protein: CSARALAVNTEAFF.

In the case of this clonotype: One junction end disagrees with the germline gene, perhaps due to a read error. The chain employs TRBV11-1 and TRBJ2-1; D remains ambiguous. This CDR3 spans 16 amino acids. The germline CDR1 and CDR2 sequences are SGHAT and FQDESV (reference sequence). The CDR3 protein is CAGSPRVADSYNEQFF. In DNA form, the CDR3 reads TGTGCCGGCAGCCCCAGAGTGGCGGACTCCTACAATGAGCAGTTCTTC.

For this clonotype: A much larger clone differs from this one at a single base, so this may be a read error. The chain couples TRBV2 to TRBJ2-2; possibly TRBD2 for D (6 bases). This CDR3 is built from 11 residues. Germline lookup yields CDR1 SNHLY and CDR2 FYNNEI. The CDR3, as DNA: TGTGCCAGCTGCGACACCGGGGGGCTGTTTTTT. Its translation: CASCDTGGLFF.

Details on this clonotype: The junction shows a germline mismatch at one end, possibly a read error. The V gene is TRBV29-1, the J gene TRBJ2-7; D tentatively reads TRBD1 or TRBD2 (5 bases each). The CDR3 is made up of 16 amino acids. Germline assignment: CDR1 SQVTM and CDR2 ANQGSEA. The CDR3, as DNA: TGCAACACCATGACATCTGGGACCGGCACTCCCTACGAGCATTACTTC. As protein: CNTMTSGTGTPYEHYF.

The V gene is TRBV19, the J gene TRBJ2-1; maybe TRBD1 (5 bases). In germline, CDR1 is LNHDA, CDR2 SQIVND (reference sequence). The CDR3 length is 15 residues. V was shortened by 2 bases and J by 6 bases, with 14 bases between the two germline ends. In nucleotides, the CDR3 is TGTGCCAGTAGTATACAAGGGGTTTTGGTCAATGAGCAGTTCTTC. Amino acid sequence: CASSIQGVLVNEQFF.

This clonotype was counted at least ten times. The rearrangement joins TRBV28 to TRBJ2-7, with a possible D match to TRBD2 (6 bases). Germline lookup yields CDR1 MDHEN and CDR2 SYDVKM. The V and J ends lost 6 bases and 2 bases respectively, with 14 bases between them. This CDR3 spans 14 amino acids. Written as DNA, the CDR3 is TGTGCCAGCAGCTCGTGGGGAGGCGCCTACGAGCAGTACTTC. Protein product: CASSSWGGAYEQYF.

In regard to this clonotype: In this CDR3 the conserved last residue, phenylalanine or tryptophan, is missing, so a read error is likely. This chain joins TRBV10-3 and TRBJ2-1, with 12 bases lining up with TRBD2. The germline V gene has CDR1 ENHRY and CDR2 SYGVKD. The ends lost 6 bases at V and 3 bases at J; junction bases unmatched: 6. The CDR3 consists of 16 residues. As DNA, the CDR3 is TGTGCCATCAGCCCAGGACTAGCGGGGAACTACAATGAGCAGTTCTTG. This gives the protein CAISPGLAGNYNEQFL.

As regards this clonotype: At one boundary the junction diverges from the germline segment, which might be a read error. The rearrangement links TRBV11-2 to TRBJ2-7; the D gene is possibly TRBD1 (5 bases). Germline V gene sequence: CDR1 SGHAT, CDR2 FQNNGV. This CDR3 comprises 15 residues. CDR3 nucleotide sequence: TGTGCCAGCAGCTTACAATGGATAGGGGAAAACGAGCAGTATTTC. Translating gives CASSLQWIGENEQYF.

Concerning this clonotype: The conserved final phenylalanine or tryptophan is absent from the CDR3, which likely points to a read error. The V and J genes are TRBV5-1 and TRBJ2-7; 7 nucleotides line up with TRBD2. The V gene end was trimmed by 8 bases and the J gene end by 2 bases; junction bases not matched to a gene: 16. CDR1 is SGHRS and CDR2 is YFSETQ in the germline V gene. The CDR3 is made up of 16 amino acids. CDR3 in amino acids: CASTLGRASGTYEQYS. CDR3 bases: TGCGCCAGTACCTTAGGTCGGGCTAGCGGTACCTACGAGCAGTACTCC.

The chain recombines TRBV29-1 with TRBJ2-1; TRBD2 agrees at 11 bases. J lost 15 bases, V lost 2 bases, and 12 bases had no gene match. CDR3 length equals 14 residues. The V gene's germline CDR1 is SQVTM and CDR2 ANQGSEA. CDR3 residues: CSVELGLAEGKVFF. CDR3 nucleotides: TGCAGCGTTGAATTGGGACTAGCGGAGGGCAAGGTGTTCTTC.

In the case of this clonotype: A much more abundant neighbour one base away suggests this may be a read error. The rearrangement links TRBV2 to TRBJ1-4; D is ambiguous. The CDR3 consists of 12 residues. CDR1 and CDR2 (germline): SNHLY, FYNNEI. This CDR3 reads CASKAGNDKLFF. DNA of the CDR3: TGTGCCAGCAAGGCGGGGAATGATAAACTGTTTTTT.

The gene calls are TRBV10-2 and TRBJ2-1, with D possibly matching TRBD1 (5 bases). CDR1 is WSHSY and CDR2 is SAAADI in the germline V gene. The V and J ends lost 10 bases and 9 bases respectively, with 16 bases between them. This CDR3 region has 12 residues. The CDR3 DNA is TGCGCCACCAGCAGGGCAAACAGTGAGCAGTTCTTC. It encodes CATSRANSEQFF.

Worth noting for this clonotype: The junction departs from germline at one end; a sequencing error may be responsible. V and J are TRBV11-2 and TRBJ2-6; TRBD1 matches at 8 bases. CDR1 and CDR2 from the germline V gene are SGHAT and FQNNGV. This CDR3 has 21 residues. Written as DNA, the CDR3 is TGTGTCAGCAGCATTGGGGGAGACAGGGGCATTTCCCTCTCTAGGGCCAACGTCCTGACTTTC. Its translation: CVSSIGGDRGISLSRANVLTF.

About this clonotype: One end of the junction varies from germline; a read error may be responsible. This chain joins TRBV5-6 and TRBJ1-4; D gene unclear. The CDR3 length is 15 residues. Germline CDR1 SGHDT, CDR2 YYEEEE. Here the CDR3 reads CATSTPGATNEKLFF. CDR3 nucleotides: TGTGCCACCAGCACTCCAGGAGCCACTAATGAAAAACTGTTTTTT.

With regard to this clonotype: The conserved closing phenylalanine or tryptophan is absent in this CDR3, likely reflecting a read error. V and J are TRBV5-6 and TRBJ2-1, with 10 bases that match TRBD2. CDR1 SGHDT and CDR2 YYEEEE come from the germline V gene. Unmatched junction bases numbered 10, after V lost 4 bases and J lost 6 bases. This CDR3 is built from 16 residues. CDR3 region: CASSPSGSGRGNEQFL. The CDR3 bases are TGTGCCAGCAGCCCGTCTGGGAGCGGGAGGGGCAATGAGCAGTTCCTC.

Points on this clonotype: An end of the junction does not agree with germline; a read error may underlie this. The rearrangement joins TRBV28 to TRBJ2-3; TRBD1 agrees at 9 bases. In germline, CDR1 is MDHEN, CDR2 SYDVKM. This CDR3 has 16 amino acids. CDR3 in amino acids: CTSNLPPGQGTDTQYF. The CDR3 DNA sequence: TGTACCAGCAATTTACCCCCTGGACAGGGGACAGATACGCAGTATTTT. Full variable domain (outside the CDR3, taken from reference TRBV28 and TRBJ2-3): DVKVTQSSRYLVKRTGEKVFLECVQDMDHENMFWYRQDPGLGLRLIYFSYDVKMKEKGDIPEGYSVSREKKERFSLILESASTNQTSMYLCTSNLPPGQGTDTQYFGPGTRLTVL.

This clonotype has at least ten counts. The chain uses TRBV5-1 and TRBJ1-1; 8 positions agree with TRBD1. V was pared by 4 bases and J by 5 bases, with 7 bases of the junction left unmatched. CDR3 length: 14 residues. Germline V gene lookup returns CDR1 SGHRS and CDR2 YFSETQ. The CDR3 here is CASSAAGGYTEAFF. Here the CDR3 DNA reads TGCGCCAGCAGCGCCGCAGGGGGCTATACTGAAGCTTTCTTT.

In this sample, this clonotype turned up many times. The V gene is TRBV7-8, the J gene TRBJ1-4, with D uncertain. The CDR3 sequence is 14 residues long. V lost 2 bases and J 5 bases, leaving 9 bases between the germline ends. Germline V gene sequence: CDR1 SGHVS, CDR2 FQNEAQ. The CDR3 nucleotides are TGTGCCAGCAGCTTATGGCGAGGAAATGAAAAACTGTTTTTT. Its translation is CASSLWRGNEKLFF.

CDR3 loop: CAKGQGQSEQYF. CDR3 coding DNA: TGTGCCAAGGGCCAGGGACAGAGCGAGCAGTACTTC. The chain is built from TRBV7-9 and TRBJ2-7; the match to TRBD1 covers 7 bases. V lost 10 bases and J lost 6; bases outside the gene matches: 9. CDR1 is SEHNR, CDR2 FQNEAQ, per germline (reference sequence). The CDR3 covers 12 residues.

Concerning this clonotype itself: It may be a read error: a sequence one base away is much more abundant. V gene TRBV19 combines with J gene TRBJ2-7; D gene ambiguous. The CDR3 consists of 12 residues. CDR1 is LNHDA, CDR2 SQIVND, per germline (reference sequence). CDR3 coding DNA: TGTGCCAGTAGTTCTTCACTCTACAAGCAGTACTTC. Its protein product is CASSSSLYKQYF.

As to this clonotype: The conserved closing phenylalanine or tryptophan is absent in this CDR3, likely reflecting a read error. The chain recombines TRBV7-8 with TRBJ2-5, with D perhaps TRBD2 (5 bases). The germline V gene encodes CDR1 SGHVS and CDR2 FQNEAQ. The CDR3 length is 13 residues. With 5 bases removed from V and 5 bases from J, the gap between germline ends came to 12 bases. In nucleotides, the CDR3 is TGTGCCAGCAGCGTCGGGGTCCCGGAGACCCAGTACTCC. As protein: CASSVGVPETQYS.

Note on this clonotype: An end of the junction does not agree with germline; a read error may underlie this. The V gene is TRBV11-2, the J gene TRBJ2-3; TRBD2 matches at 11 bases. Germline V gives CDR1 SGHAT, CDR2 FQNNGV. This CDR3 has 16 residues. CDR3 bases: TGTGCCAACGGCTTAAGACTAGCGGGGAGCACAGATATGCAGTATTTT. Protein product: CANGLRLAGSTDMQYF.

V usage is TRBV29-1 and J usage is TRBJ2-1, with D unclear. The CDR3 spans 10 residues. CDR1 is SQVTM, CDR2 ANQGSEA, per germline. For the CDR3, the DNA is TGCAACGTGAAAGTAAACGAGCAGTTCTTC. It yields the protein CNVKVNEQFF.

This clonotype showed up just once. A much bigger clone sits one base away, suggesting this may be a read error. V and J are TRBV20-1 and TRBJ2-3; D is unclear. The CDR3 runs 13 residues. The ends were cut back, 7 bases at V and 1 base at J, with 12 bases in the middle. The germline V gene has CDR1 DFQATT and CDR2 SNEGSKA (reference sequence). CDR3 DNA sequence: TGCAGTGGAATCCAGGCAGGCACAGATACGCAGTATTTT. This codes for CSGIQAGTDTQYF.

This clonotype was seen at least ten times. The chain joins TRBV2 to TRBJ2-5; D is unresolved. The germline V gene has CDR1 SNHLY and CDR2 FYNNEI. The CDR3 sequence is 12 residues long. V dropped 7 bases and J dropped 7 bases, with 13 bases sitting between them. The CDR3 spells CASMILSGTQYF. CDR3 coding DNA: TGTGCCAGCATGATTCTATCCGGGACCCAGTACTTC.